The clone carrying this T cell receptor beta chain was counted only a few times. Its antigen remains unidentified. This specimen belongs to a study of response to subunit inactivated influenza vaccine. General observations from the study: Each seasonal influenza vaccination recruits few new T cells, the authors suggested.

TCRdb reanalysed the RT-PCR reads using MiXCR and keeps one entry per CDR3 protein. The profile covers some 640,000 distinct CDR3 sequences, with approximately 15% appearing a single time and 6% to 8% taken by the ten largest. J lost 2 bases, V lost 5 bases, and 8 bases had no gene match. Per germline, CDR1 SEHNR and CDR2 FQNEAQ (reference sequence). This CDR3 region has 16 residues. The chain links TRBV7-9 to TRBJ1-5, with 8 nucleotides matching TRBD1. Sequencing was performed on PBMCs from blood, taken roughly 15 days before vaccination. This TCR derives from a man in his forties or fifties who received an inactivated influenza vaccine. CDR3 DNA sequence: TGTGCCAGCAGCCCAAGAGGGACAGGAGGCAATCAGCCCCAGCATTTT. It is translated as CASSPRGTGGNQPQHF. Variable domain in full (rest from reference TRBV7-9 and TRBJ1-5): DTGVSQNPRHKITKRGQNVTFRCDPISEHNRLYWYRQTLGQGPEFLTYFQNEAQLEKSRLLSDRFSAERPKGSFSTLEIQRTEQGDSAMYLCASSPRGTGGNQPQHFGDGTRLSIL.